This is a list of T cell receptor beta chains from one sample in a study of T cell repertoires in aging, cancer and after chemotherapy. A single record per CDR3 protein comes from TCRdb applying MiXCR to the multiplex PCR reads. Of about 9,800 distinct CDR3 sequences listed, approximately 40% are singletons. Sequencing was carried out using blood. Receptor source: a human donor in good health. Both conserved end residues are part of each CDR3. The order of the fields is V gene, clone size, D gene, J gene, CDR3 DNA, CDR3 protein. D genes are given only for firm matches. Only some rows state a clone size, as once, few, many or a class for expanded clones.

TRBV30	few	.	TRBJ2-2	TGTGCCTGGACTCTAGGGGGGGAGCTGTTTTTT	CAWTLGGELFF
TRBV29-1	few	TRBD1	TRBJ1-6	TGCAGCGCTAGGACAGGGGATAATTCACCCCTCCACTTT	CSARTGDNSPLHF
TRBV6-6	.	.	TRBJ2-5	TGTGCCAGCAGTTTTAACAGCCAAATGTACTTC	CASSFNSQMYF
TRBV5-6	.	.	TRBJ1-2	TGTGCCAGCAGCTTGGCCCTCGGGGGGAAAGCTAACTATGGCTACACCTTC	CASSLALGGKANYGYTF
TRBV29-1	.	.	TRBJ2-6	TGCAGCGCAATAGGGGACTCTGGGGCCAACGTCCTGACTTTC	CSAIGDSGANVLTF
TRBV19	medium-sized	.	TRBJ2-6	TGTGCCCCCAGGGGCGTTATCTCTGGGGCCAACGTCCTGACTTTC	CAPRGVISGANVLTF
TRBV12-3/TRBV12-4	.	.	TRBJ2-7	TGTGCCAGCAGTACACTGCAGGGGGGCGAGCAGTACTTC	CASSTLQGGEQYF
TRBV27	.	.	TRBJ2-5	TGTGCCAGCAGTTTAGACCCCTTTTCGTGGGAGACCCAGTACTTC	CASSLDPFSWETQYF
TRBV19	medium-sized	.	TRBJ2-3	TGTGCCAGTAGCACTTCCAGTCCAAAGGCAGATACGCAGTATTTT	CASSTSSPKADTQYF
TRBV6-2/TRBV6-3	.	TRBD2	TRBJ2-3	TGTGCCAGCAGTGGACTAGAAGGCACAGATACGCAGTATTTT	CASSGLEGTDTQYF
TRBV6-5	.	TRBD2	TRBJ2-7	TGTGCCAGCAGGAGATCTCGGGAGGCAGCCTACGAGCAGTACTTC	CASRRSREAAYEQYF
TRBV19	.	TRBD2	TRBJ2-1	TGTGCCAGTAGTAGCCCGGGACTAGAGGTTCGCGGGCAGTTCTTC	CASSSPGLEVRGQFF
TRBV11-2	.	TRBD2	TRBJ2-7	TGTGCCAGCAGCTTAGGTATCGGCGGGAGGGCTAGCGAGCAGTACTTC	CASSLGIGGRASEQYF
TRBV7-9	.	.	TRBJ2-3	TGTGCCAGCAGCTTAGCGGATACGCAGTATTTT	CASSLADTQYF
TRBV6-2/TRBV6-3	.	.	TRBJ2-3	TGTGCCAGCAGTTACCCAATCGTCGGGAGCGCAGATACGCAGTATTTT	CASSYPIVGSADTQYF
TRBV6-1	.	.	TRBJ2-7	TGTGCCAGCAGTGAATCGGCCAGGGGAAAAACGGGGTACGAGCAGTACTTC	CASSESARGKTGYEQYF
TRBV5-4	.	TRBD2	TRBJ2-5	TGTGCCAGCAGGGGTATTAGCGGGAGGATGTTTCGGGACCAAGAGACCCAGTACTTC	CASRGISGRMFRDQETQYF
TRBV18	.	.	TRBJ2-1	TGTGCCAGCTCACCAGGGTATGGACAGTACAATGAGCAGTTCTTC	CASSPGYGQYNEQFF
TRBV19	.	TRBD2	TRBJ2-7	TGTGCCGCCGGGACTAGCGGTTACGAGCAGTACTTC	CAAGTSGYEQYF
TRBV18	.	TRBD1	TRBJ2-5	TGTGCCAGCTCACCCGCAACAGGGGGCGAGGAGACCCAGTACTTC	CASSPATGGEETQYF
TRBV4-3	once	.	TRBJ2-5	TGCGCCAGCAGCCAAGATTATGGGGGATGGCGCCAAGAGACCCAGTACTTC	CASSQDYGGWRQETQYF
TRBV6-1	medium-sized	.	TRBJ2-5	TGTGCCAGCAGTGAAAGGTTTGAGACCCAGTACTTC	CASSERFETQYF
TRBV6-1	once	TRBD1	TRBJ2-1	TGTGCCAGCAGTGAAGGGACAGGAGAATACAATGAGCAGTTCTTC	CASSEGTGEYNEQFF
TRBV18	few	.	TRBJ2-1	TGTGCCAGCTCCCCGGGACTTGTCGATGAGCAGTTCTTC	CASSPGLVDEQFF
TRBV6-1	few	TRBD2	TRBJ2-5	TGTGCCAGCAGTGATAGGCTAGCGGGAGGAGGTAGGGAGACCCAGTACTTC	CASSDRLAGGGRETQYF
TRBV6-2/TRBV6-3	.	.	TRBJ2-2	TGTGCCAGCAGTTACTCACTAACGACCGGGGAGCTGTTTTTT	CASSYSLTTGELFF
TRBV7-9	few	.	TRBJ1-5	TGTGCCAGCAGCCCCGACGGTGATCAGCCCCAGCATTTT	CASSPDGDQPQHF
TRBV18	.	.	TRBJ1-6	TGTGCCAGCTCACCACTGCCAGGAATCAGTAATTCACCCCTCCACTTT	CASSPLPGISNSPLHF
TRBV6-1	.	.	TRBJ2-7	TGTGCCAGCAGTGCGGAGTACGAGCAGTACTTC	CASSAEYEQYF
TRBV11-3	.	TRBD1	TRBJ2-5	TGTGCCAGCAGCCTGACAGGGGGAAGGCAAGAGACCCAGTACTTC	CASSLTGGRQETQYF
TRBV19	medium-sized	TRBD1	TRBJ2-7	TGTGCCAGTAGCGCCGGGACAGGGGTTCCCCTCGAGCAGTACTTC	CASSAGTGVPLEQYF
TRBV30	.	.	TRBJ2-5	TGTGCCTGGAGTGTCGTGGGAGCAGAGACCCAGTACTTC	CAWSVVGAETQYF
TRBV7-2	.	.	TRBJ2-3	TGTGCCAGCAGCTTAAGAGCTCCGCGTGATACGCAGTATTTT	CASSLRAPRDTQYF
TRBV11-1	medium-sized	TRBD2	TRBJ2-3	TGTGCCAGCAGCTCCTTTAGCGGGAGACCCAATACGCAGTATTTT	CASSSFSGRPNTQYF
TRBV30	.	.	TRBJ2-5	TGTGCCTGGAGTGTCCCGACGGCAGTACAAGAGACCCAGTACTTC	CAWSVPTAVQETQYF
TRBV12-3/TRBV12-4	few	TRBD1	TRBJ1-1	TGTGCCAGCAGTCCATCGGCAGGGGGCTGGAACACTGAAGCTTTCTTT	CASSPSAGGWNTEAFF
TRBV11-1	.	TRBD1	TRBJ2-7	TGTGCCAGCAGCCCACAGGGGGCTATAACCTACGAGCAGTACTTC	CASSPQGAITYEQYF
TRBV12-3/TRBV12-4	.	TRBD1	TRBJ2-7	TGTGCCAGCAGACTCTCCGGACAGGGGATCTCCTACGAGCAGTACTTC	CASRLSGQGISYEQYF
TRBV6-2/TRBV6-3	.	.	TRBJ1-1	TGTGCCACCTACGGCTGGATAGAAGCTTTCTTT	CATYGWIEAFF
TRBV6-6	few	.	TRBJ2-7	TGTGCCAGCAGTTACGGGAGGGAGCAGTACTTC	CASSYGREQYF
TRBV6-2/TRBV6-3	few	.	TRBJ2-5	TGTGCCAGCAGTTTCCAGGGTCGGGAGACCCAGTACTTC	CASSFQGRETQYF
TRBV20-1	.	.	TRBJ2-2	TGCAGAGCTATAGTGGGGGAGTGGTCCGGGGAGCTGTTTTTT	CRAIVGEWSGELFF
TRBV19	medium-sized	.	TRBJ2-2	TGTGCCAGTCGCAAACCGGGGCCAGACACCGGGGAGCTGTTTTTT	CASRKPGPDTGELFF
TRBV11-2	.	.	TRBJ1-6	TGTGCCAGCAGCTTAGGTGGCAGGGTTTATAATTCACCCCTCCACTTT	CASSLGGRVYNSPLHF
TRBV13	medium-sized	TRBD1	TRBJ2-3	TGTGCCAGCAGCTTAGAGCCCGGACAGGCATTAGATACGCAGTATTTT	CASSLEPGQALDTQYF
TRBV12-3/TRBV12-4	few	.	TRBJ2-1	TGTGCCAGCGGCGGGATGACCACCGGTTTCAATGAGCAGTTCTTC	CASGGMTTGFNEQFF
TRBV7-2	.	.	TRBJ2-7	TGTGCCAGCAGCTTAGGGGGGAGTCTTAACGAGCAGTACTTC	CASSLGGSLNEQYF
TRBV5-6	.	.	TRBJ2-7	TGTGCCAGCAGGCCCGTGGGGGTCTCAACTATCTACGAGCAGTACTTC	CASRPVGVSTIYEQYF
TRBV15	.	TRBD1	TRBJ1-6	TGTGCCACCAGCAAGGACAGGGACTATAATTCACCCCTCCACTTT	CATSKDRDYNSPLHF
TRBV5-3	once	.	TRBJ1-1	TGCGCCAGCAGCTTGGGCGGACTTAACACTGAAGCTTTCTTT	CASSLGGLNTEAFF